The rows below give T cell receptor beta chains drawn from one sample of a study of a mutant IDH1 vaccine in newly diagnosed glioma. Using immunoSEQ multiplex PCR, the repertoire was profiled, and TCRdb retains in-frame clones only, with some absent. The sample holds about 98,000 clones, 70% to 90% seen once. Source: PBMCs, taken from a glioma patient treated with radiotherapy, temozolomide or both. Receptor source: a woman aged 45-65 years with glioma. Each CDR3 is given with its conserved first and last residue. A D gene is named only where the DNA matches it firmly. Rows give clone size only sometimes, using once, few, many, or a class for an expanded clone.

j_call clone_size v_call d_call cdr3_aa cdr3_nt
TRBJ2-7 NA TRBV28 TRBD1 CASSLAGGSYEQYF TGTGCCAGCAGTTTGGCAGGGGGATCCTACGAGCAGTACTTC
TRBJ1-2 NA TRBV18 NA CASSSRTASHGYTF TGTGCCAGCTCATCCAGGACGGCATCCCATGGCTACACCTTC
TRBJ1-1 NA TRBV6-1 TRBD1 CASSEEGQGAGRTEAFF TGTGCCAGCAGTGAGGAGGGACAGGGGGCGGGGAGGACTGAAGCTTTCTTT
TRBJ1-3 once TRBV5-5 NA CASSLGQGNTIYF TGTGCCAGCAGCTTGGGACAGGGAAACACCATATATTTT
TRBJ2-1 NA TRBV7-8 NA CASSRSRDAFSYNEQFF TGTGCCAGCAGCAGAAGCAGGGACGCATTCTCCTACAATGAGCAGTTCTTC
TRBJ1-1 NA TRBV5-6 NA CASSTLGVLNTEAFF TGTGCCAGCAGCACCCTGGGGGTCTTGAACACTGAAGCTTTCTTT
TRBJ2-6 NA TRBV4-2 NA CASSWGNRLQSRANVLTF TGTGCCAGCAGCTGGGGGAACAGGTTACAAAGTCGGGCCAACGTCCTGACTTTC
TRBJ1-2 NA TRBV28 NA CASSYGGLGYGYTF TGTGCCAGCAGTTACGGGGGGCTCGGCTATGGCTACACCTTC
TRBJ2-1 NA TRBV2 TRBD2 CASSERLAGEQFF TGTGCCAGCAGTGAGCGACTAGCCGGTGAGCAGTTCTTC
TRBJ2-7 NA TRBV6-5 TRBD1 CASTGTGDSYEQYF TGTGCCAGCACCGGGACAGGAGATTCCTACGAGCAGTACTTC
TRBJ1-5 once TRBV30 TRBD1 CAWQTGRHNQPQHF TGTGCCTGGCAGACAGGGCGTCACAATCAGCCCCAGCATTTT
TRBJ2-7 NA TRBV10-3 NA CASRAGSASYEQYF TGTGCCAGCCGAGCTGGGTCTGCATCCTACGAGCAGTACTTC
TRBJ1-1 NA TRBV29-1 TRBD1 CSVDRQGGNTEAFF TGCAGCGTTGACCGACAGGGAGGGAACACTGAAGCTTTCTTT
TRBJ1-1 few TRBV28 NA CASSLHPNMNTEAFF TGTGCCAGCAGTTTACATCCCAATATGAACACTGAAGCTTTCTTT
TRBJ2-5 NA TRBV6-6 NA CASNDEETQYF TGTGCCAGCAACGACGAAGAGACCCAGTACTTC
TRBJ2-2 NA TRBV6-5 TRBD1 CASSWDRGYTGELFF TGTGCCAGCAGTTGGGACAGGGGCTACACCGGGGAGCTGTTTTTT
TRBJ2-2 NA TRBV5-1 TRBD1 CASSPPGQGAIGGELFF TGCGCCAGCAGCCCTCCGGGACAGGGGGCCATTGGCGGGGAGCTGTTTTTT
TRBJ1-6 NA TRBV4-1 TRBD1 CASSSSQGARNSPLHF TGCGCCAGCAGCTCATCACAGGGGGCTCGCAATTCACCCCTCCACTTT
TRBJ2-1 NA TRBV10-1 NA CASSAVSGIHYNEQFF TGCGCCAGCAGTGCCGTGTCAGGGATTCATTACAATGAGCAGTTCTTC
TRBJ2-5 NA TRBV28 TRBD1 CASSPRDRGRKTQYF TGTGCCAGCAGCCCCCGGGACAGGGGGCGGAAGACCCAGTACTTC
TRBJ2-7 NA TRBV7-7 NA CASSSTEGGEQYF TGTGCTAGCAGCTCTACGGAGGGGGGCGAGCAGTACTTC
TRBJ2-3 NA TRBV28 NA CASSLRPPSTDTQYF TGTGCCAGCAGTTTAAGACCTCCTAGCACAGATACGCAGTATTTT
TRBJ1-1 NA TRBV7-9 NA CASSLGIEAFF TGTGCCAGCAGCTTAGGCATTGAAGCTTTCTTT
TRBJ1-5 NA TRBV28 NA CASSSKWTDQPQHF TGTGCCAGCAGTTCCAAGTGGACAGATCAGCCCCAGCATTTT
TRBJ1-5 NA TRBV6-4 NA CASSDGMGQPQHF TGTGCCAGCAGTGACGGGATGGGGCAGCCCCAGCATTTT
TRBJ2-1 NA TRBV27 NA CASSLFPGGYNEQFF TGTGCCAGCAGTTTATTCCCCGGGGGTTACAATGAGCAGTTCTTC
TRBJ2-1 NA TRBV27 TRBD1 CASGLTGDEQFF TGTGCCAGCGGGCTTACAGGGGATGAGCAGTTCTTC
TRBJ1-3 NA TRBV19 NA CASRTAVFSGNTIYF TGTGCCAGTAGGACGGCAGTCTTCTCTGGAAACACCATATATTTT
TRBJ2-7 few TRBV7-9 TRBD2 CASSLASGSGREQYF TGTGCCAGCAGCTTAGCTAGCGGGAGCGGTAGGGAGCAGTACTTC
TRBJ2-3 NA TRBV5-4 TRBD1 CASTWGTDTDTQYF TGTGCCAGCACCTGGGGGACAGACACAGATACGCAGTATTTT
TRBJ2-3 NA TRBV14 NA CASSQGTGYTDTQYF TGTGCCAGCAGCCAAGGTACGGGATACACAGATACGCAGTATTTT
TRBJ2-3 NA TRBV5-1 TRBD2 CASSPGTTKDTQYF TGCGCCAGCAGCCCCGGGACTACAAAAGATACGCAGTATTTT
TRBJ1-5 NA TRBV25-1 NA CASSGGGNQPQHF TGTGCCAGCAGTGGCGGGGGCAATCAGCCCCAGCATTTT
TRBJ1-2 NA TRBV2 NA CASSGGPSYGYTF TGTGCCAGCAGTGGGGGACCGAGCTATGGCTACACCTTC
TRBJ1-1 NA TRBV21-1 NA CASRRRQGGLHTEAFF TGTGCCAGCAGACGGAGGCAGGGGGGATTGCACACTGAAGCTTTCTTT
TRBJ1-1 few TRBV5-6 NA CASSFSDKNTEAFF TGTGCCAGCAGCTTTAGTGACAAGAACACTGAAGCTTTCTTT
TRBJ1-2 NA TRBV6-5 NA CASRRLYGYTF TGTGCCAGCAGGCGCCTTTATGGCTACACCTTC
TRBJ2-5 NA TRBV5-1 TRBD2 CASSLALAGEGETQYF TGCGCCAGCAGCTTGGCACTAGCGGGAGAGGGGGAGACCCAGTACTTC
TRBJ2-2 NA TRBV4-2 NA CASGERDRSGELFF TGTGCCAGCGGGGAAAGAGATCGTTCCGGGGAGCTGTTTTTT
TRBJ2-3 NA TRBV10-2 NA CASSVGGTDTQYF TGCGCCAGCAGTGTGGGCGGCACAGATACGCAGTATTTT
TRBJ1-5 NA TRBV6-5 NA CASSYSSGRNQPQHF TGTGCCAGCAGTTACTCGAGCGGCAGGAATCAGCCCCAGCATTTT
TRBJ1-5 once TRBV28 NA CASSLEIARPQHF TGTGCCAGCAGTTTAGAGATAGCCCGGCCCCAGCATTTT
TRBJ2-7 NA TRBV7-9 TRBD1 CASSLPLSGTGTYEQYF TGTGCCAGCAGCTTGCCCCTATCCGGGACAGGAACCTACGAGCAGTACTTC
TRBJ1-2 NA TRBV9 NA CASSDRRGYTF TGTGCCAGCAGCGACCGACGTGGCTACACCTTC
TRBJ1-1 few TRBV7-9 NA CASSSLFLGDTEAFF TGTGCCAGCAGCTCCCTCTTCCTGGGGGACACTGAAGCTTTCTTT
TRBJ2-1 NA TRBV6-1 TRBD2 CASSESSGNNEQFF TGTGCCAGCAGTGAATCTAGCGGGAACAATGAGCAGTTCTTC
TRBJ2-2 NA TRBV27 NA CASGPLGRGLNTGELFF TGTGCCAGCGGCCCCTTGGGACGGGGCCTGAACACCGGGGAGCTGTTTTTT
TRBJ2-2 NA TRBV7-2 TRBD2 CASSLWGLAENTGELFF TGTGCCAGCAGCTTATGGGGACTAGCGGAGAACACCGGGGAGCTGTTTTTT
TRBJ2-7 NA TRBV27 NA CASSGGPSSYEQYF TGTGCCAGCAGTGGCGGGCCAAGCTCCTACGAGCAGTACTTC
TRBJ1-1 few TRBV5-8 TRBD1 CASSLGTGLTMNTEAFF TGTGCCAGCAGCTTGGGGACAGGTCTTACAATGAACACTGAAGCTTTCTTT
TRBJ2-7 NA TRBV5-1 NA CASSREYEQYF TGCGCCAGCTCCAGGGAATACGAGCAGTACTTC
TRBJ2-7 NA TRBV6-6 NA CASSSPDRSSYEQYF TGTGCCAGCAGTTCCCCGGACCGGAGCTCCTACGAGCAGTACTTC
TRBJ2-7 NA TRBV19 NA CASSIQATYEQYF TGTGCCAGTAGTATTCAAGCTACCTACGAGCAGTACTTC